What follows is one TCR beta chain and its context. One end of the junction varies from germline; a read error may be responsible. CDR3 size: 15 residues. Germline V gene sequence: CDR1 SGHTA, CDR2 FQGNSA. The data were taken from a study of blood T cells in healthy people across ages. With a J-beta primer mix and a sample-barcoded 5' primer, a second PCR ran about 7 to 12 cycles. TCRdb re-derived calls from the 5' RACE reads in MiXCR, one entry per CDR3 protein. The sample lists roughly 1.4 million distinct CDR3 sequences; 55% to 75% were seen once. The sequenced sample was blood. This sequence originates from a man aged 18 to 29 in good health. The chain uses TRBV7-2 and TRBJ2-4; D is unclear. The CDR3 region is CVSSSLELAKNIQYF. The CDR3 DNA is TGTGTCAGCAGCTCCTTAGAACTAGCCAAAAACATTCAGTACTTC.